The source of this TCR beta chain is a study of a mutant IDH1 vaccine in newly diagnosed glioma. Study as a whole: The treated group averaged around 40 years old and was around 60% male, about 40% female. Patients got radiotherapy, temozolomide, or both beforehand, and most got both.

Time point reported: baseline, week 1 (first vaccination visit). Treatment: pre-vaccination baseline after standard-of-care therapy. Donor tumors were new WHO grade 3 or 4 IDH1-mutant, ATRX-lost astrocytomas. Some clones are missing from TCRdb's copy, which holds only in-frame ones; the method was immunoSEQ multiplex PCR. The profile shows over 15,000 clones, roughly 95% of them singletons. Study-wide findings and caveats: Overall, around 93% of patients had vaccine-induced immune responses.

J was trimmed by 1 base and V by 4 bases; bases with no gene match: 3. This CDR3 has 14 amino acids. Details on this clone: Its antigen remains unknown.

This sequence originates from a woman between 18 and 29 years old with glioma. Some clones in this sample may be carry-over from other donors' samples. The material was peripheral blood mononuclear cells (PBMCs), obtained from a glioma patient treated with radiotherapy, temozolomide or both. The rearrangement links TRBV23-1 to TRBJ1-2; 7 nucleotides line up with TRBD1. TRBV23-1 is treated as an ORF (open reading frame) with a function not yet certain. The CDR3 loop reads CASSRHRGNYGYTF. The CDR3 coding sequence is TGCGCCAGCAGTCGCCACAGGGGTAACTATGGCTACACCTTC.